These 29 T cell receptor beta chains share one sample of origin, sequenced in a study of CD8 T cells in Susac syndrome. With random hexamers, roughly 0.45 to 1 ug RNA was reverse transcribed. TCRdb used MiXCR to reprocess the immunoSEQ multiplex PCR reads, holding one entry per CDR3 protein. The table lists a few hundred thousand distinct CDR3 sequences, 95% of them singletons. Sequencing was done on a sample of CD4+ T cells from PBMCs. The receptor source for this set is a human donor with multiple sclerosis.

The genes are TRBV2 and TRBJ2-3, with D maybe TRBD1 (5 bases). The germline gives CDR1 SNHLY, CDR2 FYNNEI. V was clipped by 8 bases and J by 8 bases, with 14 bases between them. This CDR3 has 12 amino acids. The CDR3 nucleotides read TGTGCCAGCCGAACAGCGCAGGGTACGCAGTATTTT. Translating it yields CASRTAQGTQYF.

The chain carries TRBV3-1 and TRBJ1-5; unclear D gene. V was trimmed by 4 bases and J by 3 bases, leaving 10 bases between them. The germline V gene encodes CDR1 LGHDT and CDR2 YNNKEL (reference sequence). The CDR3 loop spans 14 amino acids. This CDR3 reads CASSPSVYNQPQHF. DNA of the CDR3: TGTGCCAGCAGCCCGTCAGTCTACAATCAGCCCCAGCATTTT.

This clonotype appeared a single time. V gene TRBV11-2 combines with J gene TRBJ1-1, with D perhaps matching TRBD1 (5 bases). Trimming shortened V by 1 base and J by 6 bases, and 12 bases separated the two germline ends. The CDR3 has 14 residues. Germline CDR1 SGHAT, CDR2 FQNNGV. CDR3 sequence (DNA): TGTGCCAGCAGCTTAGTAAGCAGGGCGCCTGAAGCTTTCTTT. Residues: CASSLVSRAPEAFF.

The J gene is TRBJ1-1, the V gene TRBV20-1; D is perhaps TRBD1 (5 bases). Trimming left V 6 bases short and J 7 bases short, with 15 bases between. The CDR3 totals 12 residues. Germline V lookup: CDR1 DFQATT, CDR2 SNEGSKA (reference sequence). The CDR3 bases are TGCAGTGCCTACCTGGCAGGGCTTGAAGCTTTCTTT. Protein: CSAYLAGLEAFF.

V and J are TRBV7-2 and TRBJ2-5; no firm D call. CDR1 SGHTA and CDR2 FQGNSA come from the germline V gene. This CDR3 has 12 residues. Between the trimmed V and J ends, which lost 3 bases and 5 bases, there was a span of 7 bases. CDR3 DNA: TGTGCCAGCAGCTTCGGACGGGAGACCCAGTACTTC. Residues: CASSFGRETQYF. Filled out from reference TRBV7-2 and TRBJ2-5, the complete variable domain reads GAGVSQSPSNKVTEKGKDVELRCDPISGHTALYWYRQSLGQGLEFLIYFQGNSAPDKSGLPSDRFSAERTGGSVSTLTIQRTQQEDSAVYLCASSFGRETQYFGPGTRLLVL.

The rearrangement uses TRBV2 and TRBJ1-5; D is unresolved. V was cut by 3 bases and J by 6 bases, with 12 bases left in between. The length of the CDR3 is 14 residues. The V gene's germline CDR1 is SNHLY and CDR2 FYNNEI. The CDR3: CASSERQQVQPQHF. Here the CDR3 DNA reads TGTGCCAGCAGTGAGCGGCAGCAGGTTCAGCCCCAGCATTTT.

This clonotype appeared once. This rearrangement joins TRBV3-1 to TRBJ1-1; the D gene is possibly TRBD1 (5 bases). Trimming left V 5 bases short and J 2 bases short, with 12 bases between. The CDR3 is made up of 14 amino acids. Germline V CDR1 and CDR2: LGHDT, YNNKEL (reference sequence). The CDR3 DNA is TGTGCCAGCAGCGTCCGACGGGGCAACACTGAAGCTTTCTTT. Translating it yields CASSVRRGNTEAFF. Full variable domain (outside the CDR3, taken from reference TRBV3-1 and TRBJ1-1): DTAVSQTPKYLVTQMGNDKSIKCEQNLGHDTMYWYKQDSKKFLKIMFSYNNKELIINETVPNRFSPKSPDKAHLNLHINSLELGDSAVYFCASSVRRGNTEAFFGQGTRLTVV.

This chain links TRBV11-2 with TRBJ1-2; D is undetermined. This CDR3 is built from 14 residues. CDR1 and CDR2 from the germline V gene are SGHAT and FQNNGV. V lost 1 base to trimming and J lost 2 bases, with 8 bases between them. This CDR3 reads CASSLGSPNYGYTF. DNA for the CDR3: TGTGCCAGCAGCTTAGGTTCCCCGAACTATGGCTACACCTTC.

The genes are TRBV20-1 and TRBJ2-1; D gene uncertain. CDR3 size: 11 residues. V was cut by 0 bases and J by 10 bases, with 7 bases left in between. Germline V lookup: CDR1 DFQATT, CDR2 SNEGSKA (reference sequence). CDR3 amino acids: CSARDPREQFF. The CDR3 DNA reads as TGCAGTGCTAGAGATCCCCGGGAGCAGTTCTTC.

The chain combines TRBV3-1 with TRBJ1-1; weak D call: TRBD1 (6 bases). This CDR3 region has 14 residues. V dropped 5 bases and J dropped 4 bases, with 14 bases sitting between them. Germline V gene lookup returns CDR1 LGHDT and CDR2 YNNKEL (reference sequence). In DNA, the CDR3 is TGTGCCAGCAGCACACAGGGAATTGGCACTGAAGCTTTCTTT. Its translation is CASSTQGIGTEAFF.

The gene calls are TRBV7-9 and TRBJ1-5, with 7 bases lining up with TRBD1. The CDR3 is 17 amino acids. V was pared by 4 bases and J by 1 base, with 10 bases of the junction left unmatched. Looked up from germline, CDR1 is SEHNR and CDR2 is FQNEAQ (reference sequence). The CDR3 sequence is CASSSTGSRGSNQPQHF. DNA for the CDR3: TGTGCCAGCAGCTCTACCGGGAGCAGGGGGAGCAATCAGCCCCAGCATTTT.

V usage is TRBV7-2 and J usage is TRBJ1-6; possibly TRBD1 for D (5 bases). The CDR3 runs 13 residues. Germline CDR1 and CDR2: SGHTA and FQGNSA. V shed 6 bases and J shed 7 bases, with 10 bases lying between them. The CDR3 DNA sequence: TGTGCCAGCAGACCCAGACAGAATTCACCCCTCCACTTT. It specifies CASRPRQNSPLHF.

V gene TRBV20-1 combines with J gene TRBJ2-1, with D possibly being TRBD2 (6 bases). CDR3 length equals 12 residues. V was shortened by 7 bases and J by 6 bases, with 13 bases between the two germline ends. Germline CDR1 is DFQATT and CDR2 is SNEGSKA (reference sequence). Written as DNA, the CDR3 is TGCAGTGAGTTTAGCGGCCTCAATGAGCAGTTCTTC. It is translated as CSEFSGLNEQFF.

This clonotype occurred once. V usage is TRBV29-1 and J usage is TRBJ2-5; 7 positions match TRBD1. CDR1 and CDR2 (germline): SQVTM, ANQGSEA. The length of the CDR3 is 12 residues. With 6 bases clipped from V and 2 bases from J, the junction kept 3 bases outside the gene matches. The CDR3 here is CSVLRGQETQYF. CDR3 coding DNA: TGCAGCGTCCTCAGGGGGCAAGAGACCCAGTACTTC.

CDR3 residues: CASSVLGRYNEQFF. The CDR3 region has the DNA TGTGCCAGCAGTGTTCTGGGACGGTACAATGAGCAGTTCTTC. The chain links TRBV27 to TRBJ2-1; either TRBD1 or TRBD2 may fit D (5 bases each). V lost 5 bases to trimming and J lost 4 bases, with 12 bases between them. The CDR3 has 14 residues. Germline V lookup: CDR1 MNHEY, CDR2 SMNVEV (reference sequence).

The V call is TRBV9, the J call TRBJ1-5; no clear D gene. The CDR3 is 14 residues long. Germline CDR1 is SGDLS and CDR2 is YYNGEE. V lost 0 bases, J lost 4 bases, and 8 bases lay in between. CDR3 nucleotide sequence: TGTGCCAGCAGCGTAGGTGCAGAGAATCAGCCCCAGCATTTT. Protein product: CASSVGAENQPQHF.

The chain uses TRBV11-2 and TRBJ2-7; TRBD2 agrees at 7 bases. With V trimmed by 5 bases and J by 1 base, 5 bases remained unmatched. The CDR3 loop spans 14 amino acids. Germline CDR1 SGHAT, CDR2 FQNNGV. CDR3 bases: TGTGCCAGCAGCCCTCGGGGGGTTTCCTACGAGCAGTACTTC. Amino acids: CASSPRGVSYEQYF.

This clonotype was detected only a few times. V usage is TRBV5-6 and J usage is TRBJ1-6; TRBD1 aligns across 8 bases. CDR3 size: 13 residues. The V and J ends lost 3 bases and 8 bases, in that order; junction bases with no gene match: 1. Germline V gene data show CDR1 as SGHDT and CDR2 as YYEEEE. CDR3 DNA: TGTGCCAGCAGCTCGACAGGGGATTCACCCCTCCACTTT. Residues: CASSSTGDSPLHF.

This chain connects TRBV13 to TRBJ1-6; TRBD1 agrees at 8 bases. V shed 3 bases, J shed 4 bases, and the junction held 5 bases outside the gene matches. From germline, CDR1 is PRHDT and CDR2 FYEKMQ (reference sequence). The CDR3 has 16 amino acids. The CDR3 nucleotides are TGTGCCAGCAGCTTCCGGACAGGGAATTATAATTCACCCCTCCACTTT. Its protein product is CASSFRTGNYNSPLHF.

The chain is built from TRBV6-5 and TRBJ2-1; D not resolved. Trimming removed 3 bases at V and 0 bases at J, with 9 bases between. The CDR3 runs 15 residues. The germline V gene has CDR1 MNHEY and CDR2 SVGAGI. In nucleotides, the CDR3 is TGTGCCAGCAGTTATCGACCCCTCTCCTACAATGAGCAGTTCTTC. This codes for CASSYRPLSYNEQFF.

The DNA of the CDR3 is TGTGCCTGGTCTCCAGGCCCTTCGAACACTGAAGCTTTCTTT. It encodes CAWSPGPSNTEAFF. J is TRBJ1-1 and V is TRBV30; D not certain. The V and J ends lost 5 bases and 1 base respectively, with 14 bases between them. The CDR3 spans 14 residues. Germline CDR1 reads GTSNPN; CDR2 reads SVGIG (reference sequence).

The chain links TRBV28 to TRBJ1-6; D is undetermined. There are 19 residues in the CDR3. Germline V gives CDR1 MDHEN, CDR2 SYDVKM. V was shortened by 0 bases and J by 1 base, with 16 bases between the two germline ends. The CDR3 DNA reads TGTGCCAGCAGTTTATGGACGCCTTTCGTGGGGTCCTATAATTCACCCCTCCACTTT. Its translation: CASSLWTPFVGSYNSPLHF.

Only one count was recorded for this clonotype. The rearrangement joins TRBV30 to TRBJ2-3; 10 bases agree with TRBD2. The CDR3 length is 15 residues. CDR1 and CDR2 from the germline V gene are GTSNPN and SVGIG (reference sequence). V was pared by 1 base and J by 3 bases, with 4 bases of the junction left unmatched. Here the CDR3 DNA reads TGTGCCTGGAGTGGAGCGGGGGGGCGTACAGATACGCAGTATTTT. Encoded protein: CAWSGAGGRTDTQYF.

The V call is TRBV20-1, the J call TRBJ2-1; the D gene could be TRBD1 or TRBD2 (5 bases each). The CDR3 is 13 amino acids. Trimming removed 1 base from V and 10 bases from J, with 14 bases in between. Germline V lookup: CDR1 DFQATT, CDR2 SNEGSKA (reference sequence). The CDR3 reads CSARVTGPTEQFF. The CDR3 coding sequence is TGCAGTGCTAGAGTGACGGGACCCACGGAGCAGTTCTTC.

The rearrangement joins TRBV10-3 to TRBJ1-1; 7 bases are a match to TRBD1. Germline CDR1 reads ENHRY; CDR2 reads SYGVKD. V gave up 4 bases and J gave up 3 bases; unmatched junction bases: 5. The CDR3 has 14 residues. This CDR3 reads CAISGQGWDTEAFF. The CDR3 coding sequence is TGTGCCATCAGTGGACAGGGTTGGGACACTGAAGCTTTCTTT.

V usage is TRBV9 and J usage is TRBJ2-4, with D unclear. The CDR3 consists of 16 residues. The germline V gene encodes CDR1 SGDLS and CDR2 YYNGEE. V lost 0 bases and J 3 bases, leaving 13 bases between the germline ends. This CDR3 reads CASSVEGHVGKNIQYF. The CDR3 nucleotides are TGTGCCAGCAGCGTAGAAGGGCACGTCGGCAAAAACATTCAGTACTTC.

This sequence joins TRBV20-1 and TRBJ1-6; D perhaps matches TRBD1 (5 bases). Trimming cost V 6 bases and J 7 bases, with 13 bases left between them. CDR1 and CDR2 from the germline V gene are DFQATT and SNEGSKA (reference sequence). The CDR3 totals 13 residues. This CDR3 reads CSASGTENSPLHF. The CDR3 DNA reads as TGCAGTGCGTCCGGGACCGAGAATTCACCCCTCCACTTT.

This clonotype was detected only once. The chain combines TRBV3-1 with TRBJ1-6, with D possibly being TRBD1 (5 bases). Germline CDR1 and CDR2: LGHDT and YNNKEL (reference sequence). Trimming took off 0 bases at V and 7 bases at J, with 10 bases between the two ends. The CDR3 totals 15 residues. The CDR3 protein is CASSQERGANSPLHF. The CDR3 DNA follows: TGTGCCAGCAGCCAAGAGAGAGGGGCCAATTCACCCCTCCACTTT.

This chain uses TRBV2 with TRBJ2-7; D is ambiguous. Per the germline V gene, CDR1 is SNHLY and CDR2 is FYNNEI. With 8 bases removed from V and 3 bases from J, the gap between germline ends came to 8 bases. CDR3 length: 11 residues. DNA for the CDR3: TGTGCCAGCGCACAAGTCTACGAGCAGTACGTC. This codes for CASAQVYEQYV.